This T cell receptor (beta chain) was recovered during a study of cytomegalovirus exposure and HLA in healthy donors. Per germline, CDR1 LNHDA and CDR2 SQIVND (reference sequence). With V trimmed by 6 bases and J by 7 bases, 13 bases remained unmatched. CDR3 length: 16 amino acids. The PCR was carried out with 60 Vbeta primers and 13 Jbeta primers. Sequencing was performed with immunoSEQ multiplex PCR; in TCRdb, only in-frame clones are kept and a portion is missing. In the table there are around 150,000 clones, just under 80% of which are singletons. The sample consisted of PBMCs. The chain uses TRBV19 and TRBJ1-4; 8 bases agree with TRBD1. This receptor was taken from a woman between 50 and 59 years old in good health and CMV-seronegative. CDR3 in amino acids: CASSHGDRKPGEKLFF. The CDR3 region has the DNA TGTGCCAGTAGCCACGGGGACAGGAAACCGGGTGAAAAACTGTTTTTT. Using reference TRBV19 and TRBJ1-4 for the parts outside the CDR3, the full variable domain is DGGITQSPKYLFRKEGQNVTLSCEQNLNHDAMYWYRQDPGQGLRLIYYSQIVNDFQKGDIAEGYSVSREKKESFPLTVTSAQKNPTAFYLCASSHGDRKPGEKLFFGSGTQLSVL.